This T cell receptor beta chain was sequenced for a study of tumor-infiltrating lymphocytes in primary liver carcinoma. The V gene's germline CDR1 is SQVTM and CDR2 ANQGSEA. With 5 bases removed from V and 5 bases from J, the gap between germline ends came to 19 bases. The CDR3 has 15 amino acids. From around 18-30 mg of unsorted bulk tissue, DNA and RNA were co-extracted together. The authors sampled five separate regions per tumor. From roughly 0.5 ug total RNA, TCR beta cDNA was generated with a primer in the constant region. It was through three nested multiplex PCR rounds of slightly modified ARM-PCR that TCR beta libraries arose. For approximately 11 cycles apiece, the opening two PCR rounds ran with TRBV1-TRBV30 forward primers and a C-beta reverse primer. TCRdb reprocessed the multiplex PCR reads with MiXCR, giving one entry per CDR3 protein. The sample gives about 20,000 distinct CDR3 sequences, around 77% of which show up once; almost 40% is in the top ten.

The gene calls are TRBV29-1 and TRBJ2-1; D might be TRBD1 (6 bases). The receptor comes from a woman in her thirties with primary liver carcinoma and hepatitis B virus infection. The source material was liver tumor tissue from sampling region 4. The subset: tumor region T4, right-lateral pole. CDR3 amino acids: CSVLNGQTIHNEQFF. The CDR3 nucleotides are TGCAGCGTTCTGAATGGACAGACGATACACAATGAGCAGTTCTTC.